This paragraph covers one T cell receptor beta chain sequence. The data stem from a study of blood T cell repertoires in COVID-19. On the study more broadly: COVID-19 samples from acute and convalescent phases originated in the United States, Italy and Spain. PBMCs, B-cell-depleted T cells, or T cells were the source of the cDNA or gDNA that made up the material.

Germline V lookup: CDR1 SGHTS, CDR2 YDEGEE. The CDR3 has 14 amino acids. J gave up 4 bases and V 2 bases, and 3 bases lay outside the gene matches. Authors' processing steps: The assay estimated nucleated cells by amplifying reference gene primers. The protocol was immunoSEQ multiplex PCR, while the TCRdb copy is restricted to in-frame clones and leaves out a portion. That table gives V, J and clone size, and the DNA gave D and trimming. The sample consists of 65,000 to 100,000 clones, almost 90% of them appearing once. The chain joins TRBV5-8 to TRBJ2-3, with 8 bases that match TRBD2. The sequenced sample consisted of peripheral blood. This TCR came from an elderly woman with acute or convalescent COVID-19. CDR3 sequence: CASSLAGEADTQYF. The DNA of the CDR3 is TGTGCCAGCAGCTTAGCGGGAGAGGCAGATACGCAGTATTTT.